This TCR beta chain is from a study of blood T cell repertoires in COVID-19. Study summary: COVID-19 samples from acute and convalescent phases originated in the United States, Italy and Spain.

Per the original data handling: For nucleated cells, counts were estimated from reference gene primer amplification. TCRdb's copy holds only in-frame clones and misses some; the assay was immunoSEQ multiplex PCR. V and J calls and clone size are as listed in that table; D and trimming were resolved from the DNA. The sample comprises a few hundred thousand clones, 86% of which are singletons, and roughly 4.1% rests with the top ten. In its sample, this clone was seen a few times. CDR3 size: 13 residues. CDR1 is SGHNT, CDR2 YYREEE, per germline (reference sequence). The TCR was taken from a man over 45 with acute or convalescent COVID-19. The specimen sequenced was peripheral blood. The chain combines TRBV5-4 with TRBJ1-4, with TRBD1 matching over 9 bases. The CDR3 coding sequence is TGTGCGACCGGACAGGGGATTAATGAAAAACTGTTTTTT. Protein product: CATGQGINEKLFF. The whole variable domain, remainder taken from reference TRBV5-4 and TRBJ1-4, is ETGVTQSPTHLIKTRGQQVTLRCSSQSGHNTVSWYQQALGQGPQFIFQYYREEENGRGNFPPRFSGLQFPNYSSELNVNALELDDSALYLCATGQGINEKLFFGSGTQLSVL.